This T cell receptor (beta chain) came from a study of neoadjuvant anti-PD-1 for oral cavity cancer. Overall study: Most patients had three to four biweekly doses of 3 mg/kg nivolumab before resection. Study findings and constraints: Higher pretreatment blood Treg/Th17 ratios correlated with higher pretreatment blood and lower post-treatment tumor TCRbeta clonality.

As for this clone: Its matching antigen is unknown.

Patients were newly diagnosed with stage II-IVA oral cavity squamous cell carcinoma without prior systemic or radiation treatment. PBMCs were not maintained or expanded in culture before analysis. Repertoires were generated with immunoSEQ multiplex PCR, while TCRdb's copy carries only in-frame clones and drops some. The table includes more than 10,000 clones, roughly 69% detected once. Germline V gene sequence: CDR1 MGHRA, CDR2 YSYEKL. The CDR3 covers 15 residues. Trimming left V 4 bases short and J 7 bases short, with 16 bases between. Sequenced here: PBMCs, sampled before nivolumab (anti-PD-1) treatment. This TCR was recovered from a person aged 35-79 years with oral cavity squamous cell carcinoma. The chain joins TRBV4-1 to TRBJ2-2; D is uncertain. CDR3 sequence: CASSPQRARSGELFF. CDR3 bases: TGCGCCAGCAGCCCTCAACGAGCAAGGAGCGGGGAGCTGTTTTTT.